Below, 9 T cell receptor beta chains from the same sample are listed, as sequenced in a study of blood T cell repertoires in COVID-19. The table came from immunoSEQ multiplex PCR; TCRdb's copy has only in-frame clones and leaves some out. The sample has 330,000 or so clones; 80% to 90% are singletons. The material sequenced was PBMCs or T cells enriched from blood (not recorded which). These receptors were obtained from a man younger than 45 who had recovered from COVID-19.

Points on this clone: The identical CDR3 is also encoded by other nucleotide sequences in the sample. The genes are TRBV5-1 and TRBJ1-2; TRBD1 matches 9 bases. CDR1 is SGHRS, CDR2 YFSETQ, per germline. This CDR3 has 13 amino acids. V was clipped by 4 bases and J by 5 bases; unmatched bases: 3. The CDR3 DNA sequence: TGCGCCAGCAGCCCGGGACAGGGTTATGGCTACACCTTC. Amino acids: CASSPGQGYGYTF.

This chain uses TRBV21-1 with TRBJ1-1. TRBV21-1 is a listed pseudogene. This CDR3 region has 17 residues. The CDR3 region is CASSASPKRNMNTEAFF. The CDR3 bases are TGTGCCAGCAGCGCCTCCCCAAAGAGGAACATGAACACTGAAGCTTTCTTT.

The chain is built from TRBV27 and TRBJ2-3, with TRBD2 matching 10 bases. V lost 8 bases and J lost 2; bases outside the gene matches: 10. This CDR3 has 16 residues. The germline gives CDR1 MNHEY, CDR2 SMNVEV (reference sequence). The CDR3 DNA is TGTGCCAGCTCCTTTACTAGCGGGGCCAACACAGATACGCAGTATTTT. It yields the protein CASSFTSGANTDTQYF.

The chain employs TRBV6-5 and TRBJ2-2; a possible D gene is TRBD2 (5 bases). CDR1 MNHEY and CDR2 SVGAGI come from the germline V gene. V lost 10 bases, J lost 0 bases, and 9 bases lay in between. The CDR3 is 13 residues long. DNA for the CDR3: TGTGCCACCGGACTTCCGAACACCGGGGAGCTGTTTTTT. This codes for CATGLPNTGELFF.

This clone was counted only a few times. The rearrangement links TRBV5-1 to TRBJ2-7; D gene uncertain. V was cut by 0 bases and J by 0 bases, with 13 bases left in between. Germline-derived CDR1 and CDR2 are SGHRS and YFSETQ. There are 16 residues in the CDR3. The CDR3 sequence: CASSLGLLLNSYEQYF. In nucleotides, the CDR3 is TGCGCCAGCAGCTTGGGACTCCTATTAAACTCCTACGAGCAGTACTTC. Variable domain in full (rest from reference TRBV5-1 and TRBJ2-7): KAGVTQTPRYLIKTRGQQVTLSCSPISGHRSVSWYQQTPGQGLQFLFEYFSETQRNKGNFPGRFSGRQFSNSRSEMNVSTLELGDSALYLCASSLGLLLNSYEQYFGPGTRLTVT.

This chain connects TRBV28 to TRBJ1-5; D perhaps matches TRBD1 (5 bases). The CDR3 consists of 15 residues. V was shortened by 10 bases and J by 0 bases, with 16 bases between the two germline ends. The germline V gene has CDR1 MDHEN and CDR2 SYDVKM. CDR3 DNA sequence: TGTGCCATAAAGCGGGGACCTTATAGCAATCAGCCCCAGCATTTT. Its protein is CAIKRGPYSNQPQHF.

The J gene is TRBJ2-2, the V gene TRBV13; 8 bases match TRBD1. This CDR3 has 17 amino acids. The germline CDR1 and CDR2 sequences are PRHDT and FYEKMQ (reference sequence). With V trimmed by 0 bases and J by 2 bases, 5 bases remained unmatched. The CDR3 spells CASSLGAAGGNTGELFF. The CDR3 nucleotides read TGTGCCAGCAGCTTAGGGGCGGCAGGGGGCAACACCGGGGAGCTGTTTTTT. Variable domain in full (rest from reference TRBV13 and TRBJ2-2): AAGVIQSPRHLIKEKRETATLKCYPIPRHDTVYWYQQGPGQDPQFLISFYEKMQSDKGSIPDRFSAQQFSDYHSELNMSSLELGDSALYFCASSLGAAGGNTGELFFGEGSRLTVL.

This sequence joins TRBV28 and TRBJ1-4, with 9 bases lining up with TRBD1. There are 15 residues in the CDR3. Germline V gives CDR1 MDHEN, CDR2 SYDVKM. Trimming at V came to 5 bases and at J to 8 bases, leaving 9 bases not matched to a gene. This CDR3 is CASSGRTGAREKLFF. The CDR3 DNA reads as TGTGCCAGCAGTGGAAGGACAGGGGCGAGGGAAAAACTGTTTTTT.

This clone was detected only once. This rearrangement joins TRBV7-8 to TRBJ1-2; weak D call: TRBD1 (6 bases). V was trimmed by 1 base and J by 3 bases, leaving 9 bases between them. This CDR3 region has 14 residues. The germline V gene has CDR1 SGHVS and CDR2 FQNEAQ. This CDR3 is CASSLVYRDYGYTF. CDR3 DNA sequence: TGTGCCAGCAGCTTAGTATACAGGGACTATGGCTACACCTTC.